Listed here are 13 T cell receptor beta chains from one sample, sequenced in a study of chemoradiotherapy in HPV16-positive cancers. Libraries were prepared by immunoSEQ multiplex PCR; TCRdb keeps only in-frame clonotypes and omits some of them. The data contain 7,000 to 7,500 clones, about four fifths of them singletons. The specimen was tumor tissue, collected from a patient who underwent chemoradiotherapy. These receptors came from a human donor with HPV-associated anogenital cancer.

The V gene is TRBV18, the J gene TRBJ1-2; a weak D match, TRBD1 (6 bases). Trimming pared 4 bases from V and 4 bases from J, leaving 16 bases between. Germline V lookup: CDR1 KGHSH, CDR2 LQKENI. This CDR3 spans 15 amino acids. The DNA for the CDR3 is TGTGCCAGCTCACGGGGAACAGGGACGGGCTATGGCTACACCTTC. It codes for CASSRGTGTGYGYTF.

This clone is labeled as medium-sized. This chain uses TRBV28 with TRBJ1-6, with D hard to call. CDR3 length equals 13 residues. V lost 9 bases and J 5 bases, leaving 11 bases between the germline ends. The germline V gene has CDR1 MDHEN and CDR2 SYDVKM. CDR3 protein: CASALVHNSPLHF. Here the CDR3 DNA reads TGTGCCAGTGCCTTAGTCCATAATTCACCCCTCCACTTT.

The chain employs TRBV19 and TRBJ1-2; no definite D call. The ends were cut back, 5 bases at V and 1 base at J, with 11 bases in the middle. Germline CDR1 LNHDA, CDR2 SQIVND (reference sequence). This CDR3 comprises 14 residues. CDR3 in DNA: TGTGCCAGTAGTCCCAATGGGGATAACTATGGCTACACCTTC. Its translation: CASSPNGDNYGYTF.

V is TRBV1 and J is TRBJ1-1. TRBV1 has pseudogene status. The CDR3 contains 15 residues. The DNA for the CDR3 is TGCACCAGCAGCCAAGATCTAACGAGGGACACTGAAGCTTTCTTT. Amino acids: CTSSQDLTRDTEAFF.

This clone was observed once. The J gene is TRBJ2-7, the V gene TRBV5-1; 9 nucleotides align to TRBD1. The length of the CDR3 is 14 residues. CDR1 and CDR2 (germline): SGHRS, YFSETQ. Unmatched junction bases numbered 5, after V lost 4 bases and J lost 3 bases. The CDR3 nucleotides read TGCGCCAGCAGCCCCGGGACAGGGATCTACGAGCAGTACTTC. Translating gives CASSPGTGIYEQYF.

V gene TRBV5-5 combines with J gene TRBJ1-5; D may be TRBD1 (5 bases). The CDR3 has 17 amino acids. Germline CDR1 is SGHKS and CDR2 is YYEKEE (reference sequence). V was trimmed by 0 bases and J by 0 bases, leaving 13 bases between them. CDR3 sequence: CASSLESGWYSNQPQHF. Written as DNA, the CDR3 is TGTGCCAGCAGCTTGGAATCAGGGTGGTATAGCAATCAGCCCCAGCATTTT.

This clone was found a few times. J is TRBJ1-2 and V is TRBV9; D possibly corresponds to TRBD1 (5 bases). This CDR3 spans 15 amino acids. The germline V gene has CDR1 SGDLS and CDR2 YYNGEE. Trimming pared 4 bases from V and 5 bases from J, leaving 18 bases between. CDR3 DNA sequence: TGTGCCAGCAGCCCCCAGGAAGGGGCGGGGTATGGCTACACCTTC. Translation: CASSPQEGAGYGYTF.

This sequence joins TRBV27 and TRBJ2-1, with 8 positions matching TRBD2. Germline trimming cut 5 bases from V and 5 bases from J; bases unmatched to any gene: 8. Germline V gives CDR1 MNHEY, CDR2 SMNVEV (reference sequence). The CDR3 is 15 residues long. CDR3 sequence: CASSTGTRGDNEQFF. The CDR3 DNA sequence: TGTGCCAGCAGTACCGGGACTAGAGGGGACAATGAGCAGTTCTTC.

The sample holds one count of this clone. V and J are TRBV27 and TRBJ2-7, with D maybe TRBD1 (6 bases). Germline values: CDR1 MNHEY, CDR2 SMNVEV (reference sequence). CDR3 size: 15 residues. V was pared by 4 bases and J by 2 bases, with 15 bases between. CDR3 region: CASSSEGHSTYEQYF. In DNA form, the CDR3 reads TGTGCCAGCAGTTCCGAGGGACACTCTACCTACGAGCAGTACTTC.

This clone was observed a few times. V is TRBV10-1 and J is TRBJ1-5, with D unclear. The V gene's germline CDR1 is WNHNN and CDR2 SYGVQD (reference sequence). Deletions cut 0 bases from V and 9 bases from J, with 6 bases between. This CDR3 comprises 12 residues. CDR3 coding DNA: TGCGCCAGCAGTGAGTCGAATGGGCCCCAGCATTTT. This gives the protein CASSESNGPQHF.

The chain recombines TRBV2 with TRBJ2-1, with a tentative D call TRBD2 (5 bases). The CDR3 spans 15 residues. Germline loops: CDR1 SNHLY, CDR2 FYNNEI. The germline V and J ends were trimmed by 6 bases and 10 bases, with 22 bases remaining between them. As DNA, the CDR3 is TGTGCCAGCAGACCGAGTGGTAGCGACGGTAGGGAGCAGTTCTTC. Amino acid sequence: CASRPSGSDGREQFF.

This rearrangement joins TRBV28 to TRBJ1-1, with 7 bases fitting TRBD1. Trimming cost V 6 bases and J 6 bases; bases outside gene matches: 16. The CDR3 contains 16 residues. CDR1 and CDR2 from the germline V gene are MDHEN and SYDVKM. CDR3 in amino acids: CASSAGQPIFSAEAFF. In DNA, the CDR3 is TGTGCCAGCAGCGCGGGACAGCCGATTTTTTCTGCTGAAGCTTTCTTT.

The rearrangement joins TRBV7-2 to TRBJ2-3; no definite D call. Trimming left V 3 bases short and J 10 bases short, with 11 bases between. The CDR3 runs to 12 residues. Germline V gene lookup returns CDR1 SGHTA and CDR2 FQGNSA. The CDR3 is CASSFAPDPQYF. For the CDR3, the DNA is TGTGCCAGCAGCTTCGCCCCTGATCCGCAGTATTTT.